Listed below are T cell receptor beta chains from one sample, sequenced in a study of CD8 T cells in Susac syndrome. TCRdb passed the immunoSEQ multiplex PCR reads through MiXCR, listing each CDR3 protein once. The data show roughly 180,000 distinct CDR3 sequences, with 90% to 95% seen just once and 0.099% held by the top ten. The sequencing sample was made of CD4+ T cells from PBMCs. The receptors derive from a human donor with Susac syndrome. The CDR3 runs from the conserved cysteine through the conserved F or W. The D gene is left open where the match is weak. For some rows the clone size is stated as once, few or many, or as a class when expanded; others skip it.

D: -
V: TRBV12-3/TRBV12-4
size: once
J: TRBJ1-3
DNA: TGTGCCAGCACCCCACGACAGGAGGTCTCTGGAAACACCATATATTTT
CDR3: CASTPRQEVSGNTIYF

D: TRBD1
V: TRBV29-1
size: -
J: TRBJ2-7
DNA: TGCAGCGTCGCGGAACAGGGGGCACCAATATTCTACGAGCAGTACTTC
CDR3: CSVAEQGAPIFYEQYF

D: -
V: TRBV19
size: -
J: TRBJ2-5
DNA: TGTGCCAGTAGTATACGGGGTCCGGGAGAGACCCAGTACTTC
CDR3: CASSIRGPGETQYF

D: -
V: TRBV7-8
size: -
J: TRBJ1-1
DNA: TGTGCCAGCAGCTTCAGGATGAACACTGAAGCTTTCTTT
CDR3: CASSFRMNTEAFF

D: -
V: TRBV28
size: -
J: TRBJ2-3
DNA: TGTGCCAGCAGTTTAATAAATGGGAGGAGCACAGATACGCAGTATTTT
CDR3: CASSLINGRSTDTQYF

D: -
V: TRBV9
size: -
J: TRBJ2-1
DNA: TGTGCCAGCAGCGTAGACTTGTCCCGATACAATGAGCAGTTCTTC
CDR3: CASSVDLSRYNEQFF

D: -
V: TRBV11-2
size: -
J: TRBJ2-3
DNA: TGTGCCAGCAGTCCACCAACCACAGATACGCAGTATTTT
CDR3: CASSPPTTDTQYF

D: -
V: TRBV28
size: -
J: TRBJ1-2
DNA: TGTGCCAGCAAAATTCATCTGGACCGCTATGGCTACACCTTC
CDR3: CASKIHLDRYGYTF

D: -
V: TRBV7-2
size: -
J: TRBJ2-3
DNA: TGTGCCAGCACCCTCACAGATACGCAGTATTTT
CDR3: CASTLTDTQYF

D: TRBD2
V: TRBV12-3/TRBV12-4
size: -
J: TRBJ2-1
DNA: TGTGCCAGCAGGGGACTAGAGCAGTTCTTC
CDR3: CASRGLEQFF

D: -
V: TRBV24-1
size: -
J: TRBJ2-1
DNA: TGTGCCACCAGCCCCCCGGGCTCGAACCATGAGCAGTTCTTC
CDR3: CATSPPGSNHEQFF

D: TRBD1
V: TRBV3-1
size: -
J: TRBJ1-1
DNA: TGTGCCAGCAGCCGGGACAGGGGGCAAACTGAAGCTTTCTTT
CDR3: CASSRDRGQTEAFF

D: -
V: TRBV15
size: -
J: TRBJ2-2
DNA: TGTGCCACCAGCAGACTAGGACGCGGCACCGGGGAGCTGTTTTTT
CDR3: CATSRLGRGTGELFF

D: -
V: TRBV7-3
size: -
J: TRBJ1-2
DNA: TGTGCCAGCAGCTTATCAGGGGATCACTATGGCTACACCTTC
CDR3: CASSLSGDHYGYTF

D: -
V: TRBV11-2
size: -
J: TRBJ2-1
DNA: TGTGCCAGCAGCTCCGGTCGAGGGTACAATGAGCAGTTCTTC
CDR3: CASSSGRGYNEQFF

D: TRBD2
V: TRBV7-1
size: -
J: TRBJ2-7
DNA: TGTGCCAGCAGCCCTCAACACATGGGGCTAGCGGGAGTACAAACGGGAGGGCGGTACTACGAGCAGTACTTC
CDR3: CASSPQHMGLAGVQTGGRYYEQYF

D: TRBD1
V: TRBV19
size: once
J: TRBJ1-2
DNA: TGTGCCAGTAGTTCCGGACAGGGAAGAATGAGCTATGGCTACACCTTC
CDR3: CASSSGQGRMSYGYTF

D: -
V: TRBV29-1
size: -
J: TRBJ2-3
DNA: TGCAGCGTTGAAACAGGGTCCACAGATACGCAGTATTTT
CDR3: CSVETGSTDTQYF

D: TRBD1
V: TRBV7-9
size: -
J: TRBJ1-2
DNA: TGTGCCAGCAGCTTAGGCTGGACAGGGGGTAACTATGGCTACACCTTC
CDR3: CASSLGWTGGNYGYTF

D: -
V: TRBV20-1
size: -
J: TRBJ1-2
DNA: TGCAGTGCTAGAGCAAACAGCTATGGCTACACCTTC
CDR3: CSARANSYGYTF

D: -
V: TRBV9
size: -
J: TRBJ2-2
DNA: TGTGCCAGCAGCGTAAACAGGAACGCGAACACCGGGGAGCTGTTTTTT
CDR3: CASSVNRNANTGELFF

D: TRBD1
V: TRBV5-4
size: -
J: TRBJ1-2
DNA: TGTGCCAGCAGCTTGCAGGGGGTAGGGGGCTACACCTTC
CDR3: CASSLQGVGGYTF

D: -
V: TRBV13
size: -
J: TRBJ2-1
DNA: TGTGCCAGCAGCTTAGAGGCGGCAGTCAATGAGCAGTTCTTC
CDR3: CASSLEAAVNEQFF

D: TRBD2
V: TRBV20-1
size: -
J: TRBJ2-2
DNA: TGCAGTGCACCCAAAGCGGGGGCCAACACCGGGGAGCTGTTTTTT
CDR3: CSAPKAGANTGELFF